This T cell receptor beta chain was obtained from a study of CD8+ T cells in alopecia areata. This clone has only a few counts. Trimming stripped 0 bases from V and 7 bases from J, with 16 bases between. Germline assignment: CDR1 SGHRS and CDR2 YFSETQ. The CDR3 has 15 residues. Sequencing relied on a cDNA template that was reverse transcribed from extracted RNA. Only in-frame clones appear in the TCRdb table, and some are missing; sequencing was by immunoSEQ multiplex PCR. The sample records over 120,000 clones, about 60% being singletons. The specimen was CD4+ T cells sorted from blood, collected at week 0. This TCR was sampled from a human donor with alopecia areata. This rearrangement joins TRBV5-1 to TRBJ1-1, with D tentatively TRBD1 (5 bases). Here the CDR3 reads CASSLGPGEWGEAFF. The CDR3 DNA is TGCGCCAGCAGCTTGGGACCGGGGGAATGGGGTGAAGCTTTCTTT.